One T cell receptor (beta chain) is described in this entry. Its cognate antigen has yet to be identified. No much larger clonotype is one base removed from it; base qualities were not supplied. These data originate in a study of cytomegalovirus exposure and HLA in healthy donors (TCRdb year 2017). Notes on the research overall: An earlier analysis of 587 of the donors reported under 300 Gb of sequence data and roughly 120 million unique TCR beta sequences obtained from roughly 180 million T cells. To study patterns of TCR occurrence, a later analysis re-analyzed previously published TCR beta repertoires from 650 to 750 donors and added high-resolution HLA genotyping. Typing coverage varied by locus: about 620-640 donors for A, B, C, DRB1 and DQB1; around 560 for DQA1; some 610 for DPA1; fewer than 480 for DPB1. In the later analysis, no new phenotypic data were used to find candidate immune exposures; instead, reliance was placed on TCR beta sequences and their occurrence across donors. All discovery cohort repertoires had been generated using a single sequencing platform. High-throughput TCR immunosequencing, statistical association of individual TCRs with disease status, and machine learning were combined to predict cytomegalovirus infection status. The study aimed to test whether signatures of past pathogen exposure could be identified by cataloging public T cell receptors. Because of strong linkage in the cohort, 5 or 6 DR-DQ haplotypes were treated as single units for association and clustering. An early release covering 550 to 700 HLA-typed donors comprised approximately 290 gigabases of sequencing data and 65 million to 100 million unique TCR sequences. HLA typing included class I and class II loci at four-digit resolution. An earlier analysis of 587 of the donors used high-throughput TCR beta sequencing to judge whether each TCR beta V gene segment behaved as functional or pseudogenic. Donor age, sex, ethnicity and CMV serostatus were compiled together with the repertoire data. Of the 398 genotyped donors, about 80% fell in the genetic ancestry cluster associated with self-reported Caucasian donors. Using immunosequencing, the study profiled T cell repertoires from around 680 subjects and related those repertoires to cytomegalovirus serostatus. Genome-wide SNP genotypes for about 60% of the 666 donors were used in a later genetic analysis, which treated that subset as a discovery cohort. Among roughly 370 genotyped donors of the cohort, an average of roughly 240,000 unique TCR beta nucleotide sequences were sequenced per donor, around 20% of them non-productive. In addition to the first cohort of 500 to 850 subjects, a separate validation cohort of 120 different subjects was used.

Library preparation was by the immunoSEQ multiplex PCR assay. For the multiplex PCR, a mixture combining 60 forward primers for TCR Vbeta segments and 13 reverse primers for TCR Jbeta segments was used. A multiplex PCR assay on genomic DNA amplified the CDR3 region of rearranged TCR beta genes. On the Illumina HiSeq System, the amplified TCR beta libraries were sequenced as 87-base-pair reads. As for how the authors treated the data: A later analysis tallied 75 million to 95 million unique TCR beta chains across the approximately 670 repertoires, and approximately 12 million of those chains were shared by two or more donors. Raw reads were error-corrected and collapsed into unique sequences with a nearest-neighbor algorithm that merged closely related sequences to remove PCR and sequencing errors. Alignment of CDR3 sequences to IMGT reference sequences was used to assign V, D and J gene segments. For a sequence to be retained, a match of at least six nucleotides was required to both a V gene segment and a J gene segment. Rearrangements were classified as productive when the CDR3 lacked stop codons and remained in frame with V and J, and all other rearrangements were classified as non-productive. Following IMGT convention, CDR3 was defined as the stretch from the second conserved V-encoded cysteine to the conserved J-encoded phenylalanine. The earlier analysis of about 610 of the donors excluded sequences that lacked an unambiguous match to a single V gene segment. In an earlier analysis of several hundred of the donors, V segments were called functional above 56.7% productive rearrangements and were called segregating when the between-donor standard deviation exceeded 5%. To diagnose cytomegalovirus status from the catalog of TCR beta chain sequences, a statistical classification framework was built. In a later analysis, TCR nucleotide sequences were compared against IMGT/GENE-DB human TR gene sequences so that V and J genes could be assigned. The TCRdist pipeline was used in a later analysis to assign CDR3 sequences and most-parsimonious VDJ recombination scenarios. In a later analysis, every TCR beta chain was defined by the combination of its CDR3 amino acid sequence and its V-gene family, and reads without a unique V-gene family were dropped. In a later analysis, 500 to 700 highly shared, low-generation-probability nucleotide sequences were removed to address suspected cross-contamination and a sequencing artifact. For each public chain, a later analysis derived a clonal expansion index from normalized ranks of inferred template counts within each repertoire. In a later analysis, generation probabilities were computed using a VDJ recombination model fitted to out-of-frame rearrangements, and the results were checked against IGoR. In a later analysis, TCR-TCR, TCR-HLA and TCR-CMV co-occurrence was scored with hypergeometric tests, and a repertoire-size bias correction was applied to TCR pairs. A later analysis estimated false discovery rates by permuting HLA or CMV assignments 20 times. In a later analysis, co-occurring TCRs were grouped with DBSCAN, and TCRdist sequence similarity was added when clustering was performed within HLA-allele-positive subsets. Repertoires with fewer than 30,000 or more than 120,000 public chains, plus five repertoires with anomalous nucleotide sharing, were excluded from co-occurrence clustering. Drawn from immuneACCESS, this table holds only the in-frame rearrangements with V and J called that TCRdb kept. Clones are partly lost; checked studies trace under half to an unresolved V gene and leave the rest unexplained. V, J and clone size are those of that table, while D and trimming were read from the DNA. The sample contains about 160,000 clones, about four fifths of them found a single time. The ten largest clonotypes hold about 4.5% of the sample.

CDR1 and CDR2 were assigned from the germline V gene as KGHSH and LQKENI. From its cysteine to its phenylalanine, the CDR3 spans 17 amino acids. Of the read, only the CDR3 DNA is kept; its 51 bases are in frame from base 1. Trimming leaves V shorter by 2 bases and J shorter by 3 bases, with the junction holding 8 bases beyond the gene matches. Results and caveats for the whole study, not just this receptor: A further reported finding was that TCR beta sequences accurately predicted the HLA-A and HLA-B alleles for most subjects in the first cohort. In the study, approximately 150 TCR beta chains were listed as associated with cytomegalovirus. In a later analysis, HLA-associated TCR beta chains were found to be more clonally expanded and to have lower generation probabilities than equally common non-associated chains. CMV serostatus was the only immune exposure information available for the cohort. The 87-base-pair reads could not distinguish some IMGT-functional V segments, including TRBV6-2 and TRBV6-3, so those segments were excluded. The cohort was sequenced for TCR beta chains only, and without alpha or paired-chain data the features that could be detected were limited. In vitro tests confirmed that a few of the cytomegalovirus-associated TCR beta chains recognize cytomegalovirus antigens. Most CMV-associated TCR beta chains appeared to be HLA-restricted in a later analysis, and the HLA associations seemed to be driven largely by CMV exposure. A later analysis reported that several top co-occurrence clusters appeared linked to parvovirus B19, influenza, CMV and Epstein-Barr virus. Assigning TCR associations to individual alleles was difficult when HLA alleles, especially DR and DQ, strongly co-occurred. The classifier was reported to diagnose cytomegalovirus status with high specificity and sensitivity in both the original and validation cohorts. In an earlier analysis of under 600 of the donors, most TCR beta V segments were observed in productive rearrangements about 87% or about 30% of the time, broadly matching IMGT annotations. The earlier analysis of some 560 of the donors excluded fewer than 20 rarely observed V segments, including chromosome 9 orphons, because counts were too low. A cluster of highly shared sequence variants was judged likely to be a technical artifact of the sequencing pipeline. Specific HLA alleles were associated with 18,000 or so TCR beta sequences at a false discovery rate of 0.05 in a later analysis. According to a later genetic analysis, donors in an Asian-associated ancestry cluster had fewer N-insertions in productive TCRs than the approximately 700-donor mean. In a later analysis, the rate of TCR association differed among HLA loci, with DRB1 alleles having the most associated TCRs and HLA-C alleles having the fewest. HLA typing was unavailable for some donors at each locus, so association tests used only the typed subset. Most TCR sequences were observed very rarely across donors, whereas some public TCRs were present in many individuals. Sequencing depth was assumed to be roughly uniform across donors in the presence/absence analyses, though that assumption may not hold. It was suggested by the authors that the approach could potentially be generalized to other disease states and immunological phenotypes. Correlated functional status among segregating V segments might be attributable to linkage disequilibrium, but an unknown experimental factor could not be ruled out. In a later genetic analysis, a missense DCLRE1C variant was associated with V-gene and J-gene trimming of TCR beta chains, and the association was replicated in an independent cohort.

In total, 630 or so healthy bone marrow donors made up the cohort. At the time of sampling, all cohort members were nominally healthy, though unrecorded immune exposures were likely present. The donor tested CMV seronegative, placing the donor among the approximately 360 seronegative members of the cohort. Every donor gave a peripheral blood sample, and the peripheral blood mononuclear cells from that sample were used for TCR beta sequencing. Genomic DNA extraction from the blood cell samples was performed with the Qiagen DNeasy Blood Extraction Kit. The origin of this receptor is a man in his thirties or forties in good health and CMV-seronegative. The specimen sequenced was PBMCs. Rearrangement joined TRBV18 to TRBJ1-3, with 9 central nucleotides matching TRBD1. The DNA reads TGTGCCAGCTCACCAATCGCGGGACAGGGTTTTGGAAACACCATATATTTT. It translates to CASSPIAGQGFGNTIYF.